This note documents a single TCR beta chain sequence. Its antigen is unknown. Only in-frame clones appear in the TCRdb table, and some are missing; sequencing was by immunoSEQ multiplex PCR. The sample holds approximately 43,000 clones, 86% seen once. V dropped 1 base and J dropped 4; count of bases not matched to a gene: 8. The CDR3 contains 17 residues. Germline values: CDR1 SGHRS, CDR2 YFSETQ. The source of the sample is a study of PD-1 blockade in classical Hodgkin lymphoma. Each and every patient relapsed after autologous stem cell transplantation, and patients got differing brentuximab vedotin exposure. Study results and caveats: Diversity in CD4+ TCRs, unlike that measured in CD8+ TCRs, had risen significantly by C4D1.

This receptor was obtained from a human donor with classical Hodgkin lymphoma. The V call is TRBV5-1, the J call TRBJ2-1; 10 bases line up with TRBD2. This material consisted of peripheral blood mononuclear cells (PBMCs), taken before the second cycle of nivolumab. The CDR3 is CASSLTLIAGGYNEQFF. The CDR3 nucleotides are TGCGCCAGCAGCTTGACTCTCATAGCGGGAGGTTACAATGAGCAGTTCTTC.